The 8 T cell receptor beta chains presented below share a single source sample, sequenced in a study of cytomegalovirus exposure and HLA in healthy donors. Amplification used 60 Vbeta primers and 13 Jbeta primers. Only in-frame clones appear in the TCRdb table, and some are missing; sequencing was by immunoSEQ multiplex PCR. The repertoire consists of 150,000 or so clones, with 80% occurring once and the leading ten covering over 2%. The material sequenced was PBMCs. These receptors came from a man aged 50 to 60 in good health and CMV-seronegative.

This sequence joins TRBV28 and TRBJ2-7; D remains unclear. Trimming took 2 bases from V and 2 from J, leaving 10 bases between them. The CDR3 is 14 amino acids. Germline V gene data show CDR1 as MDHEN and CDR2 as SYDVKM. The CDR3 is CASSLVQNPYEQYF. For the CDR3, the DNA is TGTGCCAGCAGTTTAGTCCAGAACCCCTACGAGCAGTACTTC. Full variable domain (outside the CDR3, taken from reference TRBV28 and TRBJ2-7): DVKVTQSSRYLVKRTGEKVFLECVQDMDHENMFWYRQDPGLGLRLIYFSYDVKMKEKGDIPEGYSVSREKKERFSLILESASTNQTSMYLCASSLVQNPYEQYFGPGTRLTVT.

This rearrangement joins TRBV18 to TRBJ1-1, with D possibly matching TRBD1 (5 bases). Germline V gene sequence: CDR1 KGHSH, CDR2 LQKENI. V lost 3 bases to trimming and J lost 8 bases, with 16 bases between them. This CDR3 contains 14 residues. CDR3 sequence reads: CASSPNGGDREAFF. In DNA form, the CDR3 reads TGTGCCAGCTCACCCAATGGGGGGGACCGCGAAGCTTTCTTT.

The rearrangement joins TRBV25-1 to TRBJ2-7; 7 bases align to TRBD2. Losses at the gene ends were 6 bases for V and 2 bases for J; bases not matched to a gene: 10. CDR1 is MGHDK, CDR2 SYGVNS, per germline. The CDR3 is 15 residues long. In DNA form, the CDR3 reads TGTGCCAGCAGCCCCGGGGGGACGGCGACCTACGAGCAGTACTTC. Translated: CASSPGGTATYEQYF.

This clone was counted a few times. The V call is TRBV18, the J call TRBJ2-1, with D maybe TRBD1 (6 bases). The V end was cut by 6 bases, the J end by 2 bases, with 14 bases between. Per the germline V gene, CDR1 is KGHSH and CDR2 is LQKENI. The CDR3 contains 15 residues. In DNA, the CDR3 is TGTGCCAGCTCCGGGACAACGGACACCTACAATGAGCAGTTCTTC. The encoded protein is CASSGTTDTYNEQFF.

The chain has TRBV6-1 and TRBJ1-5; D is unresolved. CDR1 is MNHNS and CDR2 is SASEGT in the germline V gene. This CDR3 is built from 17 residues. With 0 bases removed from V and 5 bases from J, the gap between germline ends came to 17 bases. In DNA form, the CDR3 reads TGTGCCAGCAGTGAAGCGGCCCAGGCGATTTTGTATCAGCCCCAGCATTTT. It codes for CASSEAAQAILYQPQHF.

For this clone: The same CDR3 is also encoded by other DNA sequences in this sample. The rearrangement links TRBV5-6 to TRBJ2-7, with 7 bases identical to TRBD1. This CDR3 region has 14 residues. V was pared by 0 bases and J by 2 bases, with 2 bases of the junction left unmatched. Per germline, CDR1 SGHDT and CDR2 YYEEEE. In DNA form, the CDR3 reads TGTGCCAGCAGCTTGGGACAGGGCGCCTACGAGCAGTACTTC. It is translated as CASSLGQGAYEQYF.

The chain is built from TRBV28 and TRBJ2-2; 13 bases agree with TRBD2. CDR3 length: 17 residues. Per the germline V gene, CDR1 is MDHEN and CDR2 is SYDVKM. J was trimmed by 4 bases and V by 10 bases; bases with no gene match: 12. The CDR3 protein is CATQASRLAGGTGELFF. In nucleotides, the CDR3 is TGTGCCACCCAAGCTTCCCGACTAGCGGGGGGCACCGGGGAGCTGTTTTTT.

CDR3 DNA sequence: TGTGCCAGCAGCCGTGAAGGGGTTCCCAATTCACCCCTCCACTTT. Its translation: CASSREGVPNSPLHF. The V call is TRBV11-2, the J call TRBJ1-6; weak D call: TRBD1 (5 bases). The CDR3 sequence is 15 residues long. The V gene's germline CDR1 is SGHAT and CDR2 FQNNGV. V lost 5 bases and J lost 7, with 15 bases in between.